Below, 22 T cell receptor beta chains from the same sample are listed, as sequenced in a study of T cell repertoires in ileal Crohn's disease. Time point given: proximal margin of the surgical specimen (macroscopically non-inflamed). Profiled with immunoSEQ multiplex PCR; TCRdb holds only in-frame clones, not every one. The data show 2,500 to 3,000 clones, with about 76% seen just once and 65% to 70% held by the top ten. Sequencing was performed on ileal tissue. The source of these receptors is an adult with Crohn's disease.

The chain uses TRBV5-1 and TRBJ2-2; unclear D gene. Trimming removed 7 bases at V and 4 bases at J, with 14 bases between. Per the germline V gene, CDR1 is SGHRS and CDR2 is YFSETQ. CDR3 length equals 14 residues. Here the CDR3 DNA reads TGCGCCAGCTATTCCGGGTTGGTCACCGGGGAGCTGTTTTTT. It encodes CASYSGLVTGELFF.

J is TRBJ1-5 and V is TRBV16, with 8 nucleotides matching TRBD1. Germline-derived CDR1 and CDR2 are KGHSY and FQNENV. This CDR3 contains 15 residues. The junction had 6 bases not matched to a gene; V was cut back by 2 bases and J by 6 bases. CDR3 in amino acids: CASSQNRDRFQPQHF. CDR3 DNA sequence: TGTGCCAGCAGCCAAAACCGGGACAGGTTTCAGCCCCAGCATTTT.

This clone was counted only a few times. The J gene is TRBJ2-7, the V gene TRBV9, with no clear D. CDR1 is SGDLS, CDR2 YYNGEE, per germline. Between the trimmed V and J ends, which lost 4 bases and 3 bases, there was a span of 8 bases. CDR3 length: 12 residues. The CDR3 coding sequence is TGTGCCAGCAGCAATCCAGGCTACGAGCAGTACTTC. This codes for CASSNPGYEQYF.

The rearrangement uses TRBV30 and TRBJ1-2, with 9 bases fitting TRBD1. V lost 1 base, J lost 7 bases, and 4 bases stayed unmatched. CDR3 length: 13 amino acids. The germline V gene has CDR1 GTSNPN and CDR2 SVGIG (reference sequence). The CDR3, as DNA: TGTGCCTGGAGTGACAGGGGGCCGGGTGGCTACACCTTC. Protein: CAWSDRGPGGYTF.

This chain links TRBV19 with TRBJ1-1; D remains unclear. Germline assignment: CDR1 LNHDA and CDR2 SQIVND (reference sequence). CDR3 size: 15 residues. Trimming took 3 bases from V and 4 from J, leaving 15 bases between them. The CDR3 nucleotides read TGTGCCAGTAGTATCGACTCTGTGGGTAGCACTGAAGCTTTCTTT. Encoded protein: CASSIDSVGSTEAFF.

The gene calls are TRBV6-5 and TRBJ2-7, with 9 bases that match TRBD1. V was pared by 2 bases and J by 5 bases, with 7 bases of the junction left unmatched. Germline V gives CDR1 MNHEY, CDR2 SVGAGI. This CDR3 is built from 15 residues. CDR3 residues: CASSYRGQGRDEQYF. In DNA form, the CDR3 reads TGTGCCAGCAGTTACCGGGGACAGGGAAGGGACGAGCAGTACTTC.

V usage is TRBV18 and J usage is TRBJ1-1, with 9 bases matching TRBD1. The CDR3 is 15 amino acids. Per the germline V gene, CDR1 is KGHSH and CDR2 is LQKENI. The V and J ends lost 2 bases and 1 base, in that order; junction bases with no gene match: 2. CDR3 protein: CASSPTGGANTEAFF. The CDR3 DNA reads TGTGCCAGCTCACCAACAGGGGGCGCGAACACTGAAGCTTTCTTT.

The chain is built from TRBV9 and TRBJ2-3; 12 positions agree with TRBD2. Unmatched junction bases numbered 11, after V lost 4 bases and J lost 5 bases. CDR1 is SGDLS and CDR2 is YYNGEE in the germline V gene. The CDR3 contains 17 residues. CDR3 nucleotide sequence: TGTGCCAGCAGCCAAGGGCCCCTAGCGGGGGGGCAAGATACGCAGTATTTT. It codes for CASSQGPLAGGQDTQYF.

This sequence joins TRBV5-8 and TRBJ1-6; tentative D call: TRBD1 (5 bases). The CDR3 covers 16 residues. The germline V gene encodes CDR1 SGHTS and CDR2 YDEGEE. The V end was cut by 0 bases, the J end by 9 bases, with 16 bases between. The CDR3 region is CASSLAGLVGTSPLHF. The CDR3, as DNA: TGTGCCAGCAGCTTGGCCGGGTTAGTTGGGACTTCACCCCTCCACTTT.

Written as DNA, the CDR3 is TGTGCCAGCTCACCGGGACAGCAAGAGACCCAGTACTTC. Translating gives CASSPGQQETQYF. The rearrangement links TRBV18 to TRBJ2-5; 7 positions agree with TRBD1. Germline CDR1 reads KGHSH; CDR2 reads LQKENI. CDR3 size: 13 residues. Trimming removed 3 bases from V and 2 bases from J; junction bases left unmatched: 0.

The rearrangement links TRBV18 to TRBJ2-5; no definite D call. The CDR3 sequence is 13 residues long. With 5 bases removed from V and 1 base from J, the gap between germline ends came to 8 bases. Per the germline V gene, CDR1 is KGHSH and CDR2 is LQKENI. DNA for the CDR3: TGTGCCAGCTCATTTTGGAGCCAAGAGACCCAGTACTTC. Translation gives CASSFWSQETQYF.

The chain combines TRBV2 with TRBJ1-5; D gene ambiguous. V lost 3 bases and J lost 15, with 12 bases in between. This CDR3 comprises 11 residues. Germline-derived CDR1 and CDR2 are SNHLY and FYNNEI. CDR3 in amino acids: CASSDWRALHF. In DNA form, the CDR3 reads TGTGCCAGCAGTGACTGGCGGGCCTTGCATTTT.

This clone counts as large (0.1 to 1%). The genes are TRBV6-5 and TRBJ2-7; D tentatively fits TRBD1 or TRBD2 (5 bases each). Germline CDR1 and CDR2: MNHEY and SVGAGI. This CDR3 spans 13 amino acids. With 6 bases removed from V and 2 bases from J, the gap between germline ends came to 11 bases. This CDR3 is CASSRRGPYEQYF. CDR3 DNA: TGTGCCAGCAGCCGACGGGGACCCTACGAGCAGTACTTC.

The chain joins TRBV27 to TRBJ2-2; 7 bases agree with TRBD2. Germline lookup yields CDR1 MNHEY and CDR2 SMNVEV (reference sequence). The ends lost 10 bases at V and 5 bases at J; junction bases unmatched: 13. CDR3 length equals 15 residues. The CDR3 here is CATRGDSRETGELFF. CDR3 sequence (DNA): TGTGCCACCCGGGGGGACTCTCGAGAAACCGGGGAGCTGTTTTTT.

The chain recombines TRBV7-9 with TRBJ1-2, with D hard to call. Deletions cut 2 bases from V and 7 bases from J, with 11 bases between. This CDR3 is 13 amino acids long. Per the germline V gene, CDR1 is SEHNR and CDR2 is FQNEAQ (reference sequence). In DNA form, the CDR3 reads TGTGCCAGCAGCTTAAGCGGGGTATCTGGCTACACCTTC. It specifies CASSLSGVSGYTF.

V and J are TRBV7-2 and TRBJ2-6; D is ambiguous. Deletions cut 8 bases from V and 1 base from J, with 18 bases between. Germline V gives CDR1 SGHTA, CDR2 FQGNSA. The CDR3 extends over 17 amino acids. CDR3 bases: TGTGCCAGCCGGGCGACGGCGCACCTTTCTGGGGCCAACGTCCTGACTTTC. Protein sequence: CASRATAHLSGANVLTF.

The gene calls are TRBV9 and TRBJ2-3, with TRBD2 matching 10 bases. V lost 4 bases and J lost 1; bases outside the gene matches: 3. Germline values: CDR1 SGDLS, CDR2 YYNGEE. The CDR3 length is 15 residues. The CDR3: CASSLGLAGTDTQYF. CDR3 DNA sequence: TGTGCCAGCAGCCTTGGACTAGCGGGCACAGATACGCAGTATTTT.

This rearrangement joins TRBV4-2 to TRBJ2-1, with TRBD2 identical over 12 bases. Germline V lookup: CDR1 LGHNA, CDR2 YNFKEQ. V was clipped by 1 base and J by 7 bases; unmatched bases: 5. This CDR3 is built from 16 residues. The CDR3 loop reads CASSQALAGGRNEQFF. CDR3 sequence (DNA): TGTGCCAGCAGCCAAGCGCTAGCGGGGGGGCGGAATGAGCAGTTCTTC.

The rearrangement joins TRBV5-8 to TRBJ2-5, with a tentative D call TRBD2 (6 bases). Trimming shortened V by 2 bases and J by 5 bases, and 13 bases separated the two germline ends. This CDR3 spans 14 amino acids. CDR1 is SGHTS and CDR2 is YDEGEE in the germline V gene. This CDR3 is CASSLVGGLETQYF. In DNA form, the CDR3 reads TGTGCCAGCAGCTTAGTTGGAGGGTTGGAGACCCAGTACTTC.

This clone was seen only once. V usage is TRBV5-1 and J usage is TRBJ2-5, with a possible D match to TRBD1 (6 bases). CDR1 SGHRS and CDR2 YFSETQ come from the germline V gene. V gave up 2 bases and J gave up 3 bases, with 8 bases separating them. The CDR3 has 13 residues. The CDR3 DNA reads as TGCGCCAGCAGCTTCGGACAGAAAGAGACCCAGTACTTC. This sequence encodes CASSFGQKETQYF.

This chain uses TRBV5-6 with TRBJ1-2; TRBD1 is a possible D gene (5 bases). Deletions cut 0 bases from V and 4 bases from J, with 22 bases between. The CDR3 spans 18 residues. In germline, CDR1 is SGHDT, CDR2 YYEEEE. DNA of the CDR3: TGTGCCAGCAGCTTGGCCAGAAGGTTTCCTCTTGGGGGCTATGGCTACACCTTC. Its protein product is CASSLARRFPLGGYGYTF.

The chain combines TRBV2 with TRBJ2-7, with 7 bases identical to TRBD2. The CDR3 has 14 amino acids. Looked up from germline, CDR1 is SNHLY and CDR2 is FYNNEI. V dropped 6 bases and J dropped 3; count of bases not matched to a gene: 8. CDR3 region: CASSVQAGDYEQYF. The CDR3 DNA follows: TGTGCCAGCAGCGTCCAGGCGGGAGACTACGAGCAGTACTTC.